This TCR beta chain was identified in a study of EBV T-cell therapy then PD-1 blockade in nasopharyngeal carcinoma. This sample's treatment: AdE1-LMPpoly-expanded autologous EBV-specific T-cell therapy followed by anti-PD-1 nivolumab. Trimming removed 7 bases from V and 8 bases from J, with 23 bases in between. The CDR3 consists of 15 residues. Germline lookup yields CDR1 MNHEY and CDR2 SVGAGI. On this clone: Its antigen is unidentified.

The protocol was immunoSEQ multiplex PCR, while the TCRdb copy is restricted to in-frame clones and leaves out a portion. Among roughly 19,000 clones listed, more than 70% were seen once. The chain has TRBV6-5 and TRBJ1-2; D is unclear. The receptor was isolated from a man between 40 and 49 years old with nasopharyngeal carcinoma. Material: CD8+ T cells from blood, obtained at roughly day 35 from a patient whose treatment included autologous EBV-specific T cells and nivolumab. The CDR3 DNA follows: TGTGCCAGCACCCCTAGAGAGGGCTCCAGTCAGGGCTACACCTTC. Its protein is CASTPREGSSQGYTF.